The text below deals with one T cell receptor beta chain. In the original processing: The assay estimated nucleated cells by amplifying reference gene primers. Profiling relied on immunoSEQ multiplex PCR, and the TCRdb table lists in-frame clones only, not all of them. V, J and clone size are taken as reported in that table, and D and trimming were inferred from the DNA itself. Of approximately 300,000 clones detected, 86% appear once; the ten largest clones hold 1.5% to 2%. This entry comes from a study of blood T cell repertoires in COVID-19. On the study more broadly: Researchers got acute and convalescent COVID-19 samples from the United States, Italy and Spain. Nucleic acid was either cDNA or gDNA, and it came from T cells, B-cell-depleted T cells, or PBMCs.

This CDR3 has 13 residues. Losses at the gene ends were 6 bases for V and 8 bases for J; bases not matched to a gene: 5. Germline loops: CDR1 SGHDN, CDR2 FVKESK. The source material was peripheral blood. This chain joins TRBV14 and TRBJ2-1; 9 nucleotides match TRBD1. This TCR was sampled from a woman in her fifties or sixties with acute or convalescent COVID-19. The CDR3 sequence: CASRGQGRDEQFF. CDR3 DNA: TGTGCCAGCAGGGGACAGGGTAGAGATGAGCAGTTCTTC.